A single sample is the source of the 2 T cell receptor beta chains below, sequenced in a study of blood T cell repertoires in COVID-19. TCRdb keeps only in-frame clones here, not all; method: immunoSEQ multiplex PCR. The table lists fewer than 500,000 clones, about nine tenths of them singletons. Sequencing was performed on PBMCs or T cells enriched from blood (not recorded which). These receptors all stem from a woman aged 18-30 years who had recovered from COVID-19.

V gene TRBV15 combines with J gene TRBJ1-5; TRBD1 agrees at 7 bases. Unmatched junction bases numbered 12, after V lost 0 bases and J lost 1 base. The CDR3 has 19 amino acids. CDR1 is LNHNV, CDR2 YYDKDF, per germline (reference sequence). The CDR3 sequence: CATSRELYVTGASNQPQHF. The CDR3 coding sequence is TGTGCCACCAGCAGAGAGCTCTACGTTACAGGGGCCAGCAATCAGCCCCAGCATTTT. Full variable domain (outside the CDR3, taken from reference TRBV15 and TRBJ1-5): DAMVIQNPRYQVTQFGKPVTLSCSQTLNHNVMYWYQQKSSQAPKLLFHYYDKDFNNEADTPDNFQSRRPNTSFCFLDIRSPGLGDTAMYLCATSRELYVTGASNQPQHFGDGTRLSIL.

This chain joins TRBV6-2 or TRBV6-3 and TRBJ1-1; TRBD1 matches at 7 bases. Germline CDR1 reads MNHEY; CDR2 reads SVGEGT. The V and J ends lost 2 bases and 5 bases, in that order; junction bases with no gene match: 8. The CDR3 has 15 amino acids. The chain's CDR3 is CASSYTPTGQTEAFF. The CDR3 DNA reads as TGTGCCAGCAGTTACACCCCGACAGGGCAAACTGAAGCTTTCTTT.